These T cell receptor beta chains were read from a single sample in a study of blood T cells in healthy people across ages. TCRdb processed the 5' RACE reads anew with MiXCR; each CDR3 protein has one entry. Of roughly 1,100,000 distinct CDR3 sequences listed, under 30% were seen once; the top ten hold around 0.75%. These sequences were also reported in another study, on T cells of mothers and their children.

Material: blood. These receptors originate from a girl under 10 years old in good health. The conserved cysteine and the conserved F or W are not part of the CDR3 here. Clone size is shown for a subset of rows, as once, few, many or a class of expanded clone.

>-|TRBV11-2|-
ASSLLGTGNEQF
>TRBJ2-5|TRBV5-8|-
ASSPDPSSEVETQY
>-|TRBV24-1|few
ATSRGSGAHEQY
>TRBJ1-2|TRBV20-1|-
SARDQVNGYT
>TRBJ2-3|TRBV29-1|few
SVEAPQGSRDTQY
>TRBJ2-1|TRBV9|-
AGSPTYNLNEQF
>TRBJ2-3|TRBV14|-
ASSQDRRLAGGDTQY
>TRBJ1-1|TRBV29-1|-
SVEDRWNTEAF
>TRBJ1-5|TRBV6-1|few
ASSDDRTQPQH
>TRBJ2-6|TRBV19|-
ASSIGLAGKISGANVLT
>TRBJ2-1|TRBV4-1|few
ASSQVSGINEQF
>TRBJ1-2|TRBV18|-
ASSPNFTANYGYT
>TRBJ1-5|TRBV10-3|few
ANSESIFRGQDQPQH
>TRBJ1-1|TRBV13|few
ASSLSLGDTEAF
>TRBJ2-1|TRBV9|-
ASSVGLAGDGEQF
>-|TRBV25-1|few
ASSDPRELTYEQY
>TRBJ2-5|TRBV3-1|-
ASSPAGALQETQY
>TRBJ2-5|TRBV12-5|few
ASGLGDIRETQY
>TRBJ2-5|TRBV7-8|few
ASSFREMWETQY
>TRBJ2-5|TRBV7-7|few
ASSLNPLRETQC
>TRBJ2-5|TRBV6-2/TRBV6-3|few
ASTRSGGYQETQY
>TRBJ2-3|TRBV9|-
ASSPYRASTDTQY
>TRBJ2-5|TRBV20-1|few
SATREETQY
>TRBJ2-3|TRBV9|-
ASSVDGRSTDTQY
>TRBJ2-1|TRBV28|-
ASSLSVYEQF
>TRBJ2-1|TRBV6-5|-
ASRTGVSDNEQF
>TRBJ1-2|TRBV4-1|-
ASSQQGFYGYT
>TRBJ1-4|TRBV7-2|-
ASSPGQGAVEKLF
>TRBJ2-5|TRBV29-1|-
SVWGEETQY
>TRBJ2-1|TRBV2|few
ASSAPGLAGGDEQF
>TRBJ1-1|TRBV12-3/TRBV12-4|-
ASTTTGTVTEAF
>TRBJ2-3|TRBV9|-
ASGTGSTDTQY
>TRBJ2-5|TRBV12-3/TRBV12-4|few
ASSKRAGGIETQY
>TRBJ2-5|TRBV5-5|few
ASSHQPTGQETQY
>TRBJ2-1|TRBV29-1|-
SVVPQSRYNEQF
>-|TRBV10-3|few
AISESLGTGGTGEQY
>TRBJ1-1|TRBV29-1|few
SVVGKNTEAF
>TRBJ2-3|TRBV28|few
ASAPAGDSTDTQY
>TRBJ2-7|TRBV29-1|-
SGRGGETYEQY
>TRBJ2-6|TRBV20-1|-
SANPQGGASGANVLT
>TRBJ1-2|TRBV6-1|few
ASSWDREGGYT
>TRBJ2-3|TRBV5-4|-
ASSLSAAGGLDTQY
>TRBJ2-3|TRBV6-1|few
ASTPPDRGADTQY
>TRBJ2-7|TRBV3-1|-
ASSVGDGSYERY
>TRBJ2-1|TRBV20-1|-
SATLSTSQGYNEQF
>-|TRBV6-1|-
ASSRYLRDSYNEQF
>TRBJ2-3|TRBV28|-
ASSFSGGAQTDTQY
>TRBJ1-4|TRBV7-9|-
ASSTGLVVEKLF
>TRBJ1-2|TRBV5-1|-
ASSLTLNEGNGFT
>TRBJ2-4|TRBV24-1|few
ATGDRQGTDIQY